The T cell receptor beta chain described here comes from a study of identical twins (dated by TCRdb to 2016 to 2017). Regarding the complete study: To test whether fetal clonotypes persist, the study used deep sequencing on TCR alpha and beta repertoires from monozygotic twins, unrelated adults of various ages, and cord blood. To rule out contamination, the twin experiments were replicated at different times with different library preparation protocols.

Comment on this clonotype: Its antigen has not been determined. One base away there is no much larger clone; base qualities are not given.

All donors were healthy Caucasians. Three pairs of female monozygotic twins, all aged roughly 18 to 30 years, made up the twin cohort. CD4+ and CD8+ T cell populations were isolated with positive isolation kits from Invitrogen. The full study reports these points: Fewer insertions were carried by abundant cord blood beta clonotypes, a similar but weaker trend appeared in young adult naive repertoires, and no such trend appeared in memory repertoires. Compared with coincidental sharing between unrelated individuals, out-of-frame TCR alpha sequences shared between twins showed an excess of sequences with low generation probability. Excess twin sharing in beta out-of-frame sequences was weaker because fewer shared sequences lowered the signal-to-noise ratio. In monozygotic twins, out-of-frame TCR alpha sharing was systematically underestimated by recombination models, although the models agreed with sharing between unrelated individuals. Because the same donors could not be followed over many years, the conclusions depended on cross-sectional statistical analysis. Zero-insertion analyses could be partly confounded by invariant T cells such as MAIT and iNKT, although diverse VJ usage argued against such confounding for most clonotypes.

Library generation was performed with 5' RACE. Sequencing was carried out with an Illumina HiSeq 2000. Template switching introduced a universal primer binding site; the final cDNA contained a unique molecular identifier, enabling accurate counting of TCR cDNA molecules. Specific primers in the conserved constant-segment region were used to synthesize first-strand cDNA for TCR alpha and beta chains. To control for contamination, each cDNA library was double barcoded with a SMART-Mk sample barcode plus Illumina barcodes. TruSeq adapter sequences, together with Illumina sample barcodes, were added in two successive PCR steps. The TCR alpha and beta cDNA libraries were sequenced on the Illumina HiSeq platform using custom primers. As for the original processing: Unique molecular identifiers were extracted from raw reads with MiGEC, and CDR3 positions were determined with MiXCR. For each individual, recombination models were inferred using an EM algorithm with the repgenHMM and IGoR tools. The analysis of shared clonotypes was done with the tcR package in R, with sharing normalized by the product of cloneset sizes. To study raw recombination without the effects of thymic and clonal selection, out-of-frame nonproductive sequences were analyzed. TCRdb reprocessing: public reads trimmed at Q25 with fastp, clones called with MiXCR, in-frame beta chains kept. Records with the same CDR3 protein are collapsed into one entry carrying the most frequent genes and DNA. These V and J calls rely on TCRdb rather than the paper's analysis. A total of 500,000 to 600,000 distinct CDR3 sequences appear in this sample, under 25% of them only once. Jointly, the top ten make up 0.91% of the sample.

Relative to germline, V is 5 bases shorter and J is 3 bases shorter, with 10 bases between their ends. The CDR3 runs 13 amino acids, cysteine and phenylalanine included. Here the CDR3 DNA is all that survives: 39 bases in frame from base 1. CDR1 and CDR2 are drawn from the germline V gene: SGHTA, FQGNSA. In addition, the sample was reused for a study of T cells expressing NK-cell markers. The second publication reports: TCR beta-chain repertoires were profiled in sorted CD3+CD56+NKG2C+, CD3+CD56+NKG2C- and CD3+CD56-NKG2C+ T-cell subsets from seven or eight donors. Seven of the eight sequenced donors were HCMV-seropositive and one was HCMV-seronegative. To restrict sorting to alphabetaTCR-expressing T cells, an anti-gammadeltaTCR antibody was added in several experiments. For more than 5 donors, the dominant CD3+CD56+NKG2C+ clonotypes were among the top 10 CD8+ clonotypes and accounted for about 1.0-8% of CD8+ T cells. Those dominant clonotypes were again the most abundant among CD3+CD56-NKG2C+ cells in a few donors, at about 25-60.1%. Whether the expanded NKG2C-expressing T cell clones were specific for HCMV antigens was left unclear. The eight sequenced donors were randomly selected healthy volunteers, three men and five women. HCMV-specific IgG was detected in serum with a commercial ELISA kit to determine HCMV serostatus. Reads were demultiplexed and grouped by UMI with MIGEC, and clonotypes were assembled and quantified with MiTCR. Only TCR cDNA sequences supported by at least two reads were kept to exclude erroneous sequences. The tcR package was used for downstream repertoire analysis, and clonotypes were matched across fractions by CDR3 nucleotide sequence plus V segment. Antigen specificity was annotated against VDJdb with VDJmatch, allowing one amino acid substitution in CDR3.

What was sequenced was CD4+ T cells sorted from blood. The chain links TRBV7-2 with TRBJ2-5, with TRBD1 as a weak D call on 5 bases. The clonotype comes from a woman aged 18-29 years in good health. The base sequence is TGTGCCAGCAGCAAGATCAGGGAAGAGACCCAGTACTTC. Its translation reads: CASSKIREETQYF.